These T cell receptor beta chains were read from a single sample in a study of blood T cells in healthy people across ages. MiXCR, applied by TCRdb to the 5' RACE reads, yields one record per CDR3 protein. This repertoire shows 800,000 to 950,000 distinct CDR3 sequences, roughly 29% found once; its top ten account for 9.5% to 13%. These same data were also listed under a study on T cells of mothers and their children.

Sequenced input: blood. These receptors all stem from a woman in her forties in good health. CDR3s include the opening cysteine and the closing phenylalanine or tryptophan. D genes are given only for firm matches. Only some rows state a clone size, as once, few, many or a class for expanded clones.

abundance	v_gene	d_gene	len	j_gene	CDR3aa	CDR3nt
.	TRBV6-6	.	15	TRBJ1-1	CASSRRDTLNTEAFF	TGTGCCAGCAGTCGCCGGGACACACTGAACACTGAAGCTTTCTTT
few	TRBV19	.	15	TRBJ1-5	CASSTSGYSNQPQHF	TGTGCCAGTAGTACCTCAGGATATAGCAATCAGCCCCAGCATTTT
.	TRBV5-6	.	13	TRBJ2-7	CASSVAVTYEQYF	TGTGCCAGCAGCGTAGCGGTAACCTACGAGCAGTACTTC
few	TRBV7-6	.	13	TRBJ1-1	CASSLAKTTEAFF	TGTGCCAGCAGCTTAGCGAAGACCACTGAAGCTTTCTTT
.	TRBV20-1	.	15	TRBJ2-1	CSAREALSSYNEQFF	TGCAGTGCTAGAGAGGCGCTCAGCTCCTACAATGAGCAGTTCTTC
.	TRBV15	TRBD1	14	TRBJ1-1	CATSSNRGNTEAFF	TGTGCCACCAGCAGCAACAGGGGGAACACTGAAGCTTTCTTT
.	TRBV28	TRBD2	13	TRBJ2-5	CASSRTLAVGQYF	TGTGCCAGCAGTCGAACACTAGCGGTGGGCCAGTACTTC
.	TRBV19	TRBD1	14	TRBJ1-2	CASSVTGTNYGYTF	TGTGCCAGTAGTGTGACAGGGACCAACTATGGCTACACCTTC
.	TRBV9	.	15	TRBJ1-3	CASSVAEGIGNTIYF	TGTGCCAGCAGCGTAGCTGAGGGGATTGGAAACACCATATATTTT
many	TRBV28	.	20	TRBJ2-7	CASSLLVPKPGRLRDHEQYF	TGTGCCAGCAGTTTATTGGTTCCGAAACCGGGGCGCCTAAGAGACCACGAGCAGTACTTC
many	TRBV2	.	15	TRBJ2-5	CASSLGLGGRETQYF	TGTGCCAGCAGCCTGGGACTAGGGGGCCGAGAGACCCAGTACTTC
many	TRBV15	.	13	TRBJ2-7	CATSRDGTYEQYF	TGTGCCACCAGCAGAGATGGGACCTACGAGCAGTACTTC
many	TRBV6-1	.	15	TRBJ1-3	CASSARTAGGNTIYF	TGTGCCAGCAGTGCGCGGACGGCTGGAGGAAACACCATATATTTT
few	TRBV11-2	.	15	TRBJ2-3	CASSFQQGSTDTQYF	TGTGCCAGCAGCTTCCAACAGGGCAGCACAGATACGCAGTATTTT
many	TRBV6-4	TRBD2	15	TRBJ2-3	CASSVVAGGTDTQYF	TGTGCCAGCAGTGTCGTAGCGGGGGGCACAGATACGCAGTATTTT
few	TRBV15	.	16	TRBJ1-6	CATSRGLPGANSPLHF	TGTGCCACCAGCAGAGGTCTGCCCGGGGCGAATTCACCCCTCCACTTT
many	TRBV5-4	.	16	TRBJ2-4	CASSLVPSLAKNIQYF	TGTGCCAGCAGCTTGGTCCCGTCACTAGCCAAAAACATTCAGTACTTC
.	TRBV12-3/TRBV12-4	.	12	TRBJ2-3	CASRPGLEAQYF	TGTGCCAGCAGACCGGGACTTGAGGCGCAGTATTTT
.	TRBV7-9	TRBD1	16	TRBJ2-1	CASSPRTGEGYNEQFF	TGTGCCAGCAGCCCGAGGACAGGGGAAGGCTACAATGAGCAGTTCTTC
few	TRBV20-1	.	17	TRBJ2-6	CSARDPGDSSGANVLTF	TGCAGTGCTAGAGATCCGGGCGACAGCTCTGGGGCCAACGTCCTGACTTTC
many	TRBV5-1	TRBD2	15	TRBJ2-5	CASSLGTSGQETQYF	TGTGCCAGCAGCTTGGGGACTAGCGGGCAAGAGACCCAGTACTTC
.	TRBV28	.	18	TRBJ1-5	CASSRRGSHRYSNQPQHF	TGTGCCAGCAGTAGGAGGGGCAGCCATCGTTATAGCAATCAGCCCCAGCATTTT
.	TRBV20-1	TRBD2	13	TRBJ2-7	CSALAGDSYEQYF	TGCAGTGCTCTAGCGGGGGACTCCTACGAGCAGTACTTC
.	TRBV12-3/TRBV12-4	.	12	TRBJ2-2	CASRPEAGELFF	TGTGCCAGCAGGCCCGAGGCCGGGGAGCTGTTTTTT
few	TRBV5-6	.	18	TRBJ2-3	CASSLDFRSAGRTDTQYF	TGTGCCAGCAGCTTGGATTTTCGGTCGGCAGGGAGGACAGATACGCAGTATTTT
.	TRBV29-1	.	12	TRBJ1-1	CSVGIAVTEAFF	TGCAGCGTCGGTATAGCGGTCACTGAAGCTTTCTTT
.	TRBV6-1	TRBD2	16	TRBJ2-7	CASSWGGGPLSYEQYF	TGTGCCAGCAGTTGGGGGGGGGGTCCTCTCTCCTACGAGCAGTACTTC
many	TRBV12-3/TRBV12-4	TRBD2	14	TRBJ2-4	CASSPTSGGHIQYF	TGTGCCAGCAGCCCGACTAGCGGGGGTCACATTCAGTACTTC
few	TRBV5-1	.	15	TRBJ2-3	CASTDWGALTDTQYF	TGCGCCAGCACCGACTGGGGGGCGCTTACAGATACGCAGTATTTT
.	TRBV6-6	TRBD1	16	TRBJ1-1	CASRDRGQRMNTEAFF	TGTGCCAGCAGGGACAGGGGGCAAAGAATGAACACTGAAGCTTTCTTT
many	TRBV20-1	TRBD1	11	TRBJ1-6	CSVDRDSPLHF	TGCAGTGTGGACAGGGACTCACCCCTCCACTTT
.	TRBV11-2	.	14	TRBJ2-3	CASRPSDTTDTQYF	TGTGCCAGCAGACCATCAGATACCACAGATACGCAGTATTTT
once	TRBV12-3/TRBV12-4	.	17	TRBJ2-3	CASRGRDNGRATDTQYF	TGTGCCAGCAGGGGGCGGGACAACGGGCGGGCCACAGATACGCAGTATTTT
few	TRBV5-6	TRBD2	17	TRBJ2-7	CASSSWGAGGRFYEQYF	TGTGCCAGCAGCTCTTGGGGGGCGGGGGGGCGCTTCTACGAGCAGTACTTC
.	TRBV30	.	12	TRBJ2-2	CAWSRTSGELFF	TGTGCCTGGAGCCGGACGTCCGGGGAGCTGTTTTTT
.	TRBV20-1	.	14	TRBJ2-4	CSALGPVAKNIQYF	TGCAGTGCTCTCGGACCTGTAGCCAAAAACATTCAGTACTTC
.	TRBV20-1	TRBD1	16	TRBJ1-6	CSARRAAKGAQTPLHF	TGCAGTGCTAGAAGGGCGGCGAAGGGGGCCCAGACACCCCTCCACTTT
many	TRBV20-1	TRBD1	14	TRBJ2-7	CSAPTRTGHREQYF	TGCAGTGCCCCGACCCGGACAGGGCACCGCGAGCAGTACTTC
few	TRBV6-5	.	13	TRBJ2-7	CASSYSNRNEQYF	TGTGCCAGCAGTTACTCGAACCGCAATGAGCAGTACTTC
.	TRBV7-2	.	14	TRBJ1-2	CASRADSGYYGYTF	TGTGCCAGCAGGGCGGACAGCGGGTACTATGGCTACACCTTC
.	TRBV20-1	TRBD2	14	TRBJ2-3	CSARPGASGDTQYF	TGCAGTGCTAGACCCGGGGCTAGCGGGGATACGCAGTATTTT
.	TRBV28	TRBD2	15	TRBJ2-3	CASSFYSGESDTQYF	TGTGCCAGCAGTTTTTATAGCGGGGAGTCAGATACGCAGTATTTT
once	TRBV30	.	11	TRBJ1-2	CARGSGYGYTF	TGTGCCCGGGGGTCAGGCTATGGCTACACCTTC
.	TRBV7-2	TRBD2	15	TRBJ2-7	CTSSLRGGGSYEQYF	TGTACCAGCAGCTTGAGAGGCGGGGGCTCCTACGAGCAGTACTTC
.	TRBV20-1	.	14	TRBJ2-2	CSAREGGNTGELFF	TGCAGTGCTAGAGAGGGGGGTAACACCGGGGAGCTGTTTTTT